The 9 T cell receptor beta chains listed next were all sequenced from one sample in a study of human CD8 memory T cell subsets. Investigators built TCR beta libraries using UMI-labeled 5' RACE. TCRdb reanalyzed the 5' RACE reads, giving one entry per CDR3 protein sequence and no DNA. The sample has some 10,000 distinct CDR3 sequences. CCR7+ PD-1+ TIGIT+ early memory CD8+ cells with dysfunctional traits were TPEX. The sample taken for sequencing was CD8+ T cells from PBMCs. These TCRs come from a human donor in good health.

V and J are TRBV20-1 and TRBJ1-1. Germline V gene lookup returns CDR1 DFQATT and CDR2 SNEGSKA (reference sequence). This CDR3 spans 14 amino acids. CDR3 in amino acids: CSARRTDSLPEAFF.

The rearrangement links TRBV5-6 to TRBJ2-3; without DNA, the TCRdb call of TRBD2 cannot be checked. Germline V CDR1 and CDR2: SGHDT, YYEEEE. The CDR3 is 18 residues long. The chain's CDR3 is CASSQGTSGGFFTDTQYF. The whole variable domain, remainder taken from reference TRBV5-6 and TRBJ2-3, is DAGVTQSPTHLIKTRGQQVTLRCSPKSGHDTVSWYQQALGQGPQFIFQYYEEEERQRGNFPDRFSGHQFPNYSSELNVNALLLGDSALYLCASSQGTSGGFFTDTQYFGPGTRLTVL.

This clonotype shows up as medium-sized by frequency. V usage is TRBV9 and J usage is TRBJ2-3; the D call from TCRdb, TRBD2, cannot be confirmed without DNA. This CDR3 comprises 15 residues. The germline gives CDR1 SGDLS, CDR2 YYNGEE. The CDR3: CASSARDSSTDTQYF.

The gene calls are TRBV27 and TRBJ2-7; the TRBD1 assignment by TCRdb is unverifiable without DNA. This CDR3 comprises 14 residues. Germline V gene sequence: CDR1 MNHEY, CDR2 SMNVEV (reference sequence). Here the CDR3 reads CASSLWSGGNEQYF.

The chain links TRBV11-2 to TRBJ1-5; no DNA is available, so the TRBD1 call from TCRdb remains unchecked. The length of the CDR3 is 14 residues. CDR1 and CDR2 (germline): SGHAT, FQNNGV. The CDR3 sequence: CASSYRTGGQPQHF.

This chain joins TRBV19 and TRBJ2-1. This CDR3 has 13 amino acids. Germline V gene lookup returns CDR1 LNHDA and CDR2 SQIVND (reference sequence). The CDR3 spells CASSIRPLDEQFF. Full variable domain (outside the CDR3, taken from reference TRBV19 and TRBJ2-1): DGGITQSPKYLFRKEGQNVTLSCEQNLNHDAMYWYRQDPGQGLRLIYYSQIVNDFQKGDIAEGYSVSREKKESFPLTVTSAQKNPTAFYLCASSIRPLDEQFFGPGTRLTVL.

This clonotype ranks as medium-sized in terms of frequency. V usage is TRBV7-8 and J usage is TRBJ1-2. There are 16 residues in the CDR3. The germline gives CDR1 SGHVS, CDR2 FQNEAQ. The CDR3 sequence: CASSPDRTARNYGYTF.

The genes are TRBV6-5 and TRBJ1-6; TCRdb picks TRBD1, but there is no DNA to check that call. The germline V gene encodes CDR1 MNHEY and CDR2 SVGAGI. This CDR3 has 13 residues. CDR3 in amino acids: CASTPGHNSPLHF.

The gene calls are TRBV7-9 and TRBJ2-1; TCRdb selects TRBD1, and the lack of DNA leaves this call unchecked. CDR3 length equals 14 residues. CDR1 and CDR2 from the germline V gene are SEHNR and FQNEAQ (reference sequence). CDR3 sequence reads: CASSLDRGWSEQFF.